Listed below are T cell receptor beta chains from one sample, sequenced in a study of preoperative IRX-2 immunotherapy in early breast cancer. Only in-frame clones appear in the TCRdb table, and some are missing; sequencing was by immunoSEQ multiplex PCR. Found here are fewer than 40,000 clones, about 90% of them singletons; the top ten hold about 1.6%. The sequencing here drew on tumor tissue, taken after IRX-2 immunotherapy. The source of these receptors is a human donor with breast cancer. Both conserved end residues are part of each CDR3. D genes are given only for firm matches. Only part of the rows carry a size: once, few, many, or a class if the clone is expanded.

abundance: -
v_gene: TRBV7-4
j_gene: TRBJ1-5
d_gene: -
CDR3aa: CASSSGGNQPQHF
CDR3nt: TGTGCCAGCAGTTCGGGGGGCAATCAGCCCCAGCATTTT

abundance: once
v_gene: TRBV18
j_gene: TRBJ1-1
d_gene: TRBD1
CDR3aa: CASSPGQGNTEAFF
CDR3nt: TGTGCCAGCTCACCGGGACAGGGGAACACTGAAGCTTTCTTT

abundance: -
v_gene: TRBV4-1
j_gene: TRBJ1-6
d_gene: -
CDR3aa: CASSQGRASSSYNSPLHF
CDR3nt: TGCGCCAGCAGCCAAGGCAGGGCGTCGAGCTCCTATAATTCACCCCTCCACTTT

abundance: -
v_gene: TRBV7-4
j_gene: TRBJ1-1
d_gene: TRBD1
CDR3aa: CASSFVLGFDRDTEAFF
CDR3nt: TGTGCCAGCAGCTTCGTCCTGGGGTTCGACAGGGACACTGAAGCTTTCTTT

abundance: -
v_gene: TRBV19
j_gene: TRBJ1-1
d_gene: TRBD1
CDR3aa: CASSRTGNTEAFF
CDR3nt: TGTGCCAGTAGTAGGACAGGGAACACTGAAGCTTTCTTT

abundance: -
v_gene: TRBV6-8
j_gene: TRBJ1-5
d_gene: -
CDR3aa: CASSYLGIQGGNQPQHF
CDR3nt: TGTGCCAGCAGCTATCTGGGGATACAGGGAGGCAATCAGCCCCAGCATTTT

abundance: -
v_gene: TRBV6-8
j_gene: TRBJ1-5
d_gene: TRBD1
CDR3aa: CASRTTTGANQPQHF
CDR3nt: TGTGCCAGCAGAACCACGACAGGGGCCAATCAGCCCCAGCATTTT

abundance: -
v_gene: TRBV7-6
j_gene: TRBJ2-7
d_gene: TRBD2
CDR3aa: CASSLDLREAPYEQYF
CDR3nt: TGTGCCAGCAGCTTGGACTTGCGGGAGGCCCCCTACGAGCAGTACTTC

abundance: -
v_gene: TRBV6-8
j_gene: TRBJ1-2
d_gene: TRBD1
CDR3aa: CASRQGEGYGYTF
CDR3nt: TGTGCCAGCAGACAGGGGGAAGGCTATGGCTACACCTTC

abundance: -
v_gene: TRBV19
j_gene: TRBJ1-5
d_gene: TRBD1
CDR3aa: CASTSLDRARQPQHF
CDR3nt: TGTGCCAGTACCTCCCTGGACAGGGCACGGCAGCCCCAGCATTTT

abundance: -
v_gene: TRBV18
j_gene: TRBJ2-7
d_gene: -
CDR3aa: CASSPPRGRSRDDSYEQYF
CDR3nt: TGTGCCAGCTCACCACCAAGGGGCCGCTCGCGGGACGATTCTTACGAGCAGTACTTC

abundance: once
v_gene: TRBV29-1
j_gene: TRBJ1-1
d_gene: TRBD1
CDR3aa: CSVEDRTGAEAFF
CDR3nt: TGCAGCGTTGAAGATCGTACAGGGGCTGAAGCTTTCTTT

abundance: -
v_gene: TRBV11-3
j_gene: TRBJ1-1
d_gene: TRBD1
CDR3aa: CASSPDRVNTEAFF
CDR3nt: TGTGCCAGCAGCCCCGACAGGGTGAACACTGAAGCTTTCTTT

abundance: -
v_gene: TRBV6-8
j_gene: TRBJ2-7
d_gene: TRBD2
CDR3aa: CASSYSASGSTYEQYF
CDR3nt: TGTGCCAGCAGTTATTCAGCTAGCGGGAGCACATACGAGCAGTACTTC

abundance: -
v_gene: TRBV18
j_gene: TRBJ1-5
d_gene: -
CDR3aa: CASSRTGFNQPQHF
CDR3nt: TGTGCCAGCTCCCGTACAGGTTTCAATCAGCCCCAGCATTTT

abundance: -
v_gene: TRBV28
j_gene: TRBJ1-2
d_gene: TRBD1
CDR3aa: CASHVPGQGSYGYTF
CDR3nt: TGTGCCAGCCATGTCCCGGGACAGGGTTCCTATGGCTACACCTTC

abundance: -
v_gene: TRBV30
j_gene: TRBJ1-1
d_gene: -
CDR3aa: CAWRRLNTEAFF
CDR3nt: TGTGCCTGGAGGCGGTTGAACACTGAAGCTTTCTTT